Listed here is a single T cell receptor beta chain. This CDR3 comprises 13 residues. V was shortened by 6 bases and J by 3 bases, with 12 bases between the two germline ends. The germline gives CDR1 SGDLS, CDR2 YYNGEE. The entry originates in a study of blood T cell repertoires in COVID-19. The table came from immunoSEQ multiplex PCR; TCRdb's copy has only in-frame clones and leaves some out. Altogether a few hundred thousand clones are present, about 83% being singletons, with the ten largest covering more than 9%. The clonotype was recovered from a man older than 75 with acute or convalescent COVID-19. Sequenced sample: peripheral blood. The V and J genes are TRBV9 and TRBJ1-2, with D unclear. CDR3 sequence reads: CASTPDTYYGYTF. The CDR3 DNA follows: TGTGCCAGCACCCCAGACACCTACTATGGCTACACCTTC.